This entry features one TCR beta chain sequence. No antigen is known for it. A junction end diverges from the germline sequence, so it may reflect a read error. Tagging with unique molecular identifiers was applied to individual cDNA molecules. From the 5' RACE reads, TCRdb called clonotypes with MiXCR, one entry per CDR3 protein. In the table there are approximately 60,000 distinct CDR3 sequences, almost 9% of which are singletons. The sample is drawn from a study of early T cells in non-severe SARS-CoV-2 infection. General study findings and limits: CD4 and private specificities were missed by VDJdb matching, which favored anti-spike CD8 responses.

Germline V CDR1 and CDR2: SEHNR, FQNEAQ (reference sequence). CDR3 length equals 14 residues. This chain connects TRBV7-9 to TRBJ1-1; D remains unclear. Source: whole blood, taken at baseline. The receptor was derived from an adult who was a healthcare worker with PCR-confirmed SARS-CoV-2 infection or an uninfected control (not recorded which). The chain's CDR3 is CASSLDSGLAETFF. The CDR3 nucleotides read TGTGCCAGCAGCTTAGATTCGGGCCTCGCTGAAACTTTCTTT.